A selection of T cell receptor beta chains follows, all from one sample in a study of spatial heterogeneity in lung cancer. TCRdb re-analysed the 5' RACE reads in MiXCR, keeping a single row per CDR3 protein. The sample contains about 13,000 distinct CDR3 sequences, about 5.6% of which appear only once. Specimen: lung tumor tissue, collected at surgery. The receptor source for this set is a female donor with early-stage non-small cell lung cancer. The CDR3 runs from the conserved cysteine through the conserved F or W. Each record gives: V gene, clone size, J gene, D gene, CDR3 DNA, CDR3 protein. A D gene is named only where the DNA matches it firmly. Clone size is shown for a subset of rows, as once, few, many or a class of expanded clone.

V gene: TRBV27; clone size: many; J gene: TRBJ1-4; D gene: TRBD1; CDR3 DNA: TGTGCCAGCAGGTCTTACGGGACAGCTAATGAAAAACTGTTTTTT; CDR3 protein: CASRSYGTANEKLFF
V gene: TRBV18; clone size: many; J gene: TRBJ2-3; D gene: TRBD2; CDR3 DNA: TGTGCCAGCTCTCCGGGACTAGCCGGGGGTACAGATACGCAGTATTTT; CDR3 protein: CASSPGLAGGTDTQYF
V gene: TRBV12-3/TRBV12-4; clone size: NA; J gene: TRBJ1-1; D gene: NA; CDR3 DNA: TGTGCCAGCAGTTTCCTGAGAAACACTGAAGCTTTCTTT; CDR3 protein: CASSFLRNTEAFF
V gene: TRBV7-9; clone size: many; J gene: TRBJ1-5; D gene: TRBD1; CDR3 DNA: TGTGCCAGCAGCTTACCAGGGGGCGGTCAGCCCCAGCATTTT; CDR3 protein: CASSLPGGGQPQHF
V gene: TRBV19; clone size: many; J gene: TRBJ1-6; D gene: NA; CDR3 DNA: TGTGCCAGTAGGACGGATAGCTCCTATAATTCACCCCTCCACTTT; CDR3 protein: CASRTDSSYNSPLHF
V gene: TRBV6-9; clone size: medium-sized; J gene: TRBJ2-7; D gene: TRBD1; CDR3 DNA: TGTGCCAGCAGTTACATTGGGACAGGGAGGACTTACGAGCAGTACTTC; CDR3 protein: CASSYIGTGRTYEQYF
V gene: TRBV29-1; clone size: many; J gene: TRBJ1-3; D gene: NA; CDR3 DNA: TGCAGCGTTGAAGATGCTTGGGCATGGGGAAACACCATATATTTT; CDR3 protein: CSVEDAWAWGNTIYF
V gene: TRBV28; clone size: many; J gene: TRBJ1-5; D gene: NA; CDR3 DNA: TGTGCCAGCAGTTTACCGTACAGATTTAGTCAGCCCCAGCATTTT; CDR3 protein: CASSLPYRFSQPQHF
V gene: TRBV20-1; clone size: NA; J gene: TRBJ1-1; D gene: NA; CDR3 DNA: TGCAGTGCTCAAAGGGAGATGAACACTGAAGCTTTCTTT; CDR3 protein: CSAQREMNTEAFF
V gene: TRBV18; clone size: many; J gene: TRBJ2-5; D gene: NA; CDR3 DNA: TGTGCCAGCTCACCGGAACAGGGACGACGGTCGGAGACCCAGTACTTC; CDR3 protein: CASSPEQGRRSETQYF
V gene: TRBV6-5; clone size: medium-sized; J gene: TRBJ2-3; D gene: TRBD2; CDR3 DNA: TGTGCCAGCAGGTGGCTAGCGGGGCCAGATACGCAGTATTTT; CDR3 protein: CASRWLAGPDTQYF
V gene: TRBV27; clone size: many; J gene: TRBJ2-1; D gene: NA; CDR3 DNA: TGTGCCAGCAGTTTGGGTGTGAATGAGCAGTTCTTC; CDR3 protein: CASSLGVNEQFF
V gene: TRBV4-3; clone size: many; J gene: TRBJ2-3; D gene: NA; CDR3 DNA: TGCGCCAGCAGCCAAGAAAGGGGCAGCGGACCTCACACAGATACGCAGTATTTT; CDR3 protein: CASSQERGSGPHTDTQYF
V gene: TRBV20-1; clone size: many; J gene: TRBJ2-3; D gene: NA; CDR3 DNA: TGCAGTGCACGGAGGACAGATACGCAGTATTTT; CDR3 protein: CSARRTDTQYF
V gene: TRBV5-1; clone size: many; J gene: TRBJ1-1; D gene: NA; CDR3 DNA: TGCGCCAGCAGCTCCAGGGTGAACACTGAAGCTTTCTTT; CDR3 protein: CASSSRVNTEAFF
V gene: TRBV7-3; clone size: many; J gene: TRBJ2-5; D gene: NA; CDR3 DNA: TGTGCCAGCAGCGGAGGAGAGACCCAGTACTTC; CDR3 protein: CASSGGETQYF
V gene: TRBV7-9; clone size: many; J gene: TRBJ2-7; D gene: NA; CDR3 DNA: TGTGCCAGCAGCCCGCAGGGACACGAGCAGTACTTC; CDR3 protein: CASSPQGHEQYF
V gene: TRBV6-2/TRBV6-3; clone size: many; J gene: TRBJ1-1; D gene: NA; CDR3 DNA: TGTGCCAGCAGGATAGTGGGAGGGGGCACTGAAGCTTTCTTT; CDR3 protein: CASRIVGGGTEAFF
V gene: TRBV7-3; clone size: many; J gene: TRBJ2-2; D gene: NA; CDR3 DNA: TGTGCCAGCAGCTTAACCCCCACTGGGGTAGGGCGGGAGCTGTTTTTT; CDR3 protein: CASSLTPTGVGRELFF
V gene: TRBV7-2; clone size: many; J gene: TRBJ2-5; D gene: TRBD2; CDR3 DNA: TGTGCCAGCAGCTTAAACCCCTTCCTAGCGGGGGTACAAGAGACCCAGTACTTC; CDR3 protein: CASSLNPFLAGVQETQYF
V gene: TRBV18; clone size: many; J gene: TRBJ1-1; D gene: NA; CDR3 DNA: TGTGCCAGCTCACCACCGTTCGGGGCCCACACTGAAGCTTTCTTT; CDR3 protein: CASSPPFGAHTEAFF
V gene: TRBV12-3/TRBV12-4; clone size: many; J gene: TRBJ1-2; D gene: NA; CDR3 DNA: TGTGCCAGCTCTCAGGGGCCCTATGGCTACACCTTC; CDR3 protein: CASSQGPYGYTF
V gene: TRBV14; clone size: many; J gene: TRBJ2-3; D gene: NA; CDR3 DNA: TGTGCCAGCAGCCAAGACGGCAGCATTACGCAGTATTTT; CDR3 protein: CASSQDGSITQYF
V gene: TRBV7-9; clone size: many; J gene: TRBJ1-2; D gene: NA; CDR3 DNA: TGTGCCAGCAGCCGGGACGTAGGTATACATGGCTACACCTTC; CDR3 protein: CASSRDVGIHGYTF
V gene: TRBV5-4; clone size: many; J gene: TRBJ1-2; D gene: TRBD1; CDR3 DNA: TGTGCCAGCAGCCTCCCGACAGGGGCTCGGCGTAACTATGGCTACACCTTC; CDR3 protein: CASSLPTGARRNYGYTF
V gene: TRBV24-1; clone size: many; J gene: TRBJ2-1; D gene: NA; CDR3 DNA: TGTGCCACCAGTGAACGGAGGAGCTCCTACAATGAGCAGTTCTTC; CDR3 protein: CATSERRSSYNEQFF
V gene: TRBV7-6; clone size: medium-sized; J gene: TRBJ1-1; D gene: NA; CDR3 DNA: TGTGCCAGCAGCTTTGGGCCAAACACTGAAGCTTTCTTT; CDR3 protein: CASSFGPNTEAFF
V gene: TRBV7-6; clone size: many; J gene: TRBJ2-7; D gene: NA; CDR3 DNA: TGTGCCAGCAGCTTAGGACACATGGGAGGTTACGAGCAGTACTTC; CDR3 protein: CASSLGHMGGYEQYF
V gene: TRBV7-9; clone size: many; J gene: TRBJ2-5; D gene: NA; CDR3 DNA: TGTGCCAGCAGCTTATTGTATGAGACCCAGTACTTC; CDR3 protein: CASSLLYETQYF
V gene: TRBV11-2; clone size: many; J gene: TRBJ1-1; D gene: NA; CDR3 DNA: TGTGCCAGCAGCTTATACGGGACTAACACTGAAGCTTTCTTT; CDR3 protein: CASSLYGTNTEAFF
V gene: TRBV12-3/TRBV12-4; clone size: many; J gene: TRBJ1-6; D gene: NA; CDR3 DNA: TGTGCCAGCAGTTTTGGGAATAAGGATTCACCCCTCCACTTT; CDR3 protein: CASSFGNKDSPLHF
V gene: TRBV6-6; clone size: many; J gene: TRBJ2-1; D gene: TRBD2; CDR3 DNA: TGTGCCAGCAGTTATGGCGGGGGGGTTGAGCAGTTCTTC; CDR3 protein: CASSYGGGVEQFF
V gene: TRBV6-4; clone size: many; J gene: TRBJ2-1; D gene: TRBD2; CDR3 DNA: TGTGCCAGCACCCCCGGGGGAGTGCCAACTAGCGGGGCACCCAATGAGCAGTTCTTC; CDR3 protein: CASTPGGVPTSGAPNEQFF